Listed below are T cell receptor beta chains from one sample, sequenced in a study of T cells in Graves' hyperthyroidism and ophthalmopathy. Using its own MiXCR run on the multiplex PCR reads, TCRdb lists one record per CDR3 protein. The sample includes roughly 240,000 distinct CDR3 sequences, about a sixth seen only once; the top ten take around 26%. Sequenced sample: blood. These receptors were collected from a woman aged 18-29 years with Graves' ophthalmopathy. CDR3s include the opening cysteine and the closing phenylalanine or tryptophan. D genes are given only for firm matches. Not all rows give a size; the values are once, few, many and, for expanded clones, a class.

j_gene,abundance,v_gene,d_gene,CDR3aa,CDR3nt
TRBJ2-7,many,TRBV6-5,NA,CASSYWKGYEQYF,TGTGCCAGCAGTTACTGGAAAGGGTACGAGCAGTACTTC
TRBJ1-1,many,TRBV20-1,NA,CSATGNTEAFF,TGCAGTGCAACAGGGAACACTGAAGCTTTCTTT
TRBJ2-5,many,TRBV10-3,TRBD1,CATRDSAQETQYF,TGTGCCACCCGGGACAGTGCGCAAGAGACCCAGTACTTC
TRBJ2-5,many,TRBV24-1,NA,CATSDTDTYQETQYF,TGTGCCACCAGTGATACTGACACGTACCAAGAGACCCAGTACTTC
TRBJ2-5,many,TRBV20-1,TRBD2,CSAYRLAGEETQYF,TGCAGTGCTTATCGTCTAGCGGGAGAAGAGACCCAGTACTTC
TRBJ2-7,NA,TRBV20-1,TRBD2,CSARAGAYEQYF,TGCAGTGCGCGAGCGGGGGCCTACGAGCAGTACTTC
TRBJ2-1,many,TRBV3-1,TRBD2,CASSQEVGLANEQFF,TGTGCCAGCAGCCAAGAAGTCGGACTAGCTAATGAGCAGTTCTTC
TRBJ2-1,few,TRBV6-5,TRBD2,CASSYGWGLAGGNEQFF,TGTGCCAGCAGTTACGGTTGGGGACTAGCGGGGGGCAATGAGCAGTTCTTC
TRBJ1-4,many,TRBV20-1,NA,CSATHRAAATNEKLFF,TGCAGTGCTACCCACAGGGCGGCGGCGACTAATGAAAAACTGTTTTTT
TRBJ2-1,many,TRBV20-1,TRBD2,CSGLASYNEQFF,TGCAGCGGACTAGCGTCTTACAATGAGCAGTTCTTC
TRBJ2-1,many,TRBV20-1,TRBD2,CSARAGTSGSFSNEQFF,TGCAGTGCTAGAGCCGGGACTAGCGGGAGCTTCAGCAATGAGCAGTTCTTC
TRBJ1-1,many,TRBV9,NA,CASSPWAGVREAFF,TGTGCCAGCAGCCCATGGGCAGGGGTCCGTGAAGCTTTCTTT
TRBJ2-5,many,TRBV9,NA,CASSVAGLTQETQYF,TGTGCCAGCAGCGTAGCCGGGTTGACCCAAGAGACCCAGTACTTC
TRBJ1-4,many,TRBV9,TRBD1,CASSVDAGQGGKLFF,TGTGCCAGCAGCGTAGATGCGGGACAGGGGGGAAAACTGTTTTTT
TRBJ1-5,NA,TRBV7-2,NA,CASSFGEEFQPQHF,TGTGCCAGCAGCTTTGGAGAAGAGTTCCAGCCCCAGCATTTT
TRBJ2-1,many,TRBV5-6,NA,CAGRDHFGNEQFF,TGTGCCGGCAGGGACCATTTTGGGAATGAGCAGTTCTTC
TRBJ2-7,NA,TRBV28,TRBD2,CASNPTVRTSDSYEQYF,TGTGCCAGCAACCCAACGGTGAGGACTAGCGACTCCTACGAGCAGTACTTC
TRBJ2-7,NA,TRBV2,TRBD1,CASSTDRGNEQYF,TGTGCCAGCAGCACAGACAGGGGTAACGAGCAGTACTTC
TRBJ2-2,few,TRBV18,TRBD1,CASSGQGDHTGELFF,TGTGCCAGCTCGGGACAGGGGGACCACACCGGGGAGCTGTTTTTT
TRBJ2-3,many,TRBV5-1,TRBD2,CASSSILAGGTDTQYF,TGCGCCAGCAGCTCGATCCTAGCGGGAGGTACAGATACGCAGTATTTT
TRBJ2-7,few,TRBV28,TRBD2,CASNPTVRTSGGNLSYEQYF,TGTGCCAGCAACCCAACGGTGAGGACTAGCGGGGGCAACCTCTCCTACGAGCAGTACTTC
TRBJ2-3,NA,TRBV29-1,TRBD2,CSVCLIGTSGRDTQYF,TGCAGCGTCTGTTTGATCGGGACTAGCGGGAGAGATACGCAGTATTTT
TRBJ2-3,NA,TRBV20-1,NA,CSSLPGHTNRDTQYF,TGCAGTTCCTTACCGGGACATACCAACAGAGATACGCAGTATTTT
TRBJ2-6,NA,TRBV12-3/TRBV12-4,NA,CASTLDSWFSGANVLTF,TGTGCCAGCACTCTGGACAGTTGGTTCTCTGGGGCCAACGTCCTGACTTTC
TRBJ1-4,many,TRBV10-3,NA,CAISAGPATNEKLFF,TGTGCCATCAGTGCAGGCCCGGCAACTAATGAAAAACTGTTTTTT
TRBJ1-1,many,TRBV20-1,TRBD1,CSARSTGSATEAFF,TGCAGTGCTAGGTCGACAGGGTCCGCCACTGAAGCTTTCTTT
TRBJ2-7,many,TRBV30,TRBD1,CAGQGGYEQYF,TGTGCCGGACAGGGGGGGTACGAGCAGTACTTC